Listed below are T cell receptor beta chains from one sample, sequenced in a study of blood T cells in healthy people across ages. TCRdb re-called the 5' RACE reads through MiXCR, storing one row per CDR3 protein. The sample records around 780,000 distinct CDR3 sequences, under 30% being singletons. These data are also associated with another study on T cells of mothers and their children.

Sequences were obtained from blood. The receptors were gathered from a boy aged 5 to 17 in good health. CDR3s include the opening cysteine and the closing phenylalanine or tryptophan. D genes are given only for firm matches. Rows give clone size only sometimes, using once, few, many, or a class for an expanded clone.

D | J | V | size | CDR3 | DNA
TRBD2 | TRBJ2-1 | TRBV20-1 | NA | CSARAQTGGSYNEQFF | TGCAGTGCTAGAGCACAGACGGGGGGGTCCTACAATGAGCAGTTCTTC
TRBD1 | TRBJ2-1 | TRBV9 | few | CASSPGQGGNNEQFF | TGTGCCAGCAGCCCCGGACAGGGAGGTAACAATGAGCAGTTCTTC
NA | TRBJ1-6 | TRBV11-2 | NA | CASSRQPRNSPLHF | TGTGCCAGCAGCCGACAGCCACGTAATTCACCCCTCCACTTT
NA | TRBJ2-3 | TRBV5-1 | many | CASSSNLGSTQYF | TGCGCCAGCAGCTCAAACCTAGGAAGTACGCAGTATTTT
TRBD1 | TRBJ2-2 | TRBV10-3 | NA | CAISEPGQGITGELFF | TGTGCCATCAGTGAGCCGGGACAGGGAATCACCGGGGAGCTGTTTTTT
NA | TRBJ2-7 | TRBV12-3/TRBV12-4 | NA | CASSPTQSSYEQYF | TGTGCCAGCAGCCCTACACAGAGCTCCTACGAGCAGTACTTC
NA | TRBJ2-3 | TRBV5-1 | NA | CASSLVGGPTDTQYF | TGCGCCAGCAGCTTGGTCGGGGGGCCCACAGATACGCAGTATTTT
NA | TRBJ2-1 | TRBV5-1 | NA | CASRNRGGPNNEQFF | TGCGCCAGCAGAAACAGGGGGGGCCCTAACAATGAGCAGTTCTTC
NA | TRBJ2-4 | TRBV7-3 | NA | CARTGLYLTGKNIQYF | TGTGCCAGGACAGGCCTCTACCTGACGGGCAAAAACATTCAGTACTTC
TRBD2 | TRBJ2-5 | TRBV6-9 | NA | CASSPSGGEPPETQYF | TGTGCCAGCAGTCCTAGCGGGGGGGAACCACCAGAGACCCAGTACTTC
NA | TRBJ1-2 | TRBV12-3/TRBV12-4 | many | CASSFIRGVDGYTF | TGTGCCAGCAGTTTTATAAGGGGGGTGGATGGCTACACCTTC
NA | TRBJ1-1 | TRBV19 | once | CASRARGQTEAFF | TGTGCCAGTAGGGCCCGGGGACAAACTGAAGCTTTCTTT
NA | TRBJ1-1 | TRBV19 | few | CASRRANTEAFF | TGTGCCAGTAGACGGGCGAACACTGAAGCTTTCTTT
NA | TRBJ1-6 | TRBV12-5 | NA | CASGQQGPPLHF | TGTGCTAGTGGTCAACAGGGTCCACCCCTCCACTTT
NA | TRBJ2-5 | TRBV29-1 | NA | CSVEVSSGSGEQYF | TGCAGCGTTGAAGTGAGCTCGGGCTCCGGGGAGCAGTACTTC
NA | TRBJ2-1 | TRBV29-1 | once | CSAGGGPYNEQFF | TGCAGCGCGGGAGGGGGCCCCTACAATGAGCAGTTCTTC
NA | TRBJ2-5 | TRBV10-3 | NA | CAISESGAKQETQYF | TGTGCCATCAGTGAATCCGGGGCAAAACAGGAGACCCAGTACTTC